One sample yielded the 28 T cell receptor beta chains listed below, sequenced in a study of blood T cell repertoires in COVID-19 (dated by TCRdb to about 2020). The library was produced with the immunoSEQ multiplex PCR assay. As stored in TCRdb, this immuneACCESS dataset retains in-frame rearrangements with V and J assigned. A fraction of the clones does not appear; measured against another copy, unresolved V genes explain less than half of the discrepancy, and the remainder lacks a known reason. For this sample the table gives about 220,000 clones, of which around 86% were detected only once. About 9.4% of the sample rests with the top ten. The sequenced sample consisted of peripheral blood. Every receptor here comes from a woman aged 50 to 65 with COVID-19, enrolled during active disease.

The J gene is TRBJ1-2, the V gene TRBV6-1, with 8 bases matching TRBD1. Trimming at V came to 3 bases and at J to 3 bases, leaving 0 bases not matched to a gene. There are 13 residues in the CDR3. Looked up from germline, CDR1 is MNHNS and CDR2 is SASEGT. CDR3 sequence reads: CASSDRGHYGYTF. The CDR3 region has the DNA TGTGCCAGCAGTGACAGGGGGCACTATGGCTACACCTTC.

The rearrangement links TRBV2 to TRBJ2-3; D perhaps matches TRBD2 (7 bases). The CDR3 has 18 residues. The germline V and J ends were trimmed by 5 bases and 4 bases, with 25 bases remaining between them. From germline, CDR1 is SNHLY and CDR2 FYNNEI. The CDR3 here is CASSTYIPGGHPADTQYF. For the CDR3, the DNA is TGTGCCAGCAGTACGTATATTCCGGGGGGCCATCCCGCAGATACGCAGTATTTT.

V is TRBV5-4 and J is TRBJ2-3; a possible D gene is TRBD1 (6 bases). Trimming removed 3 bases from V and 2 bases from J, with 19 bases in between. The germline V gene encodes CDR1 SGHNT and CDR2 YYREEE (reference sequence). This CDR3 region has 17 residues. The CDR3 DNA reads as TGTGCCAGCAGCTCGGCTATCAGGGGCCCAAACACAGATACGCAGTATTTT. It is translated as CASSSAIRGPNTDTQYF.

J is TRBJ2-2 and V is TRBV7-9; 9 bases align to TRBD2. V lost 5 bases, J lost 7 bases, and 8 bases stayed unmatched. Germline loops: CDR1 SEHNR, CDR2 FQNEAQ (reference sequence). This CDR3 is built from 15 residues. Here the CDR3 reads CASSDWRGGGGELFF. The CDR3 region has the DNA TGTGCCAGCAGCGATTGGCGGGGGGGCGGCGGGGAGCTGTTTTTT.

This chain connects TRBV5-5 to TRBJ2-7; 8 bases line up with TRBD1. J was trimmed by 6 bases and V by 4 bases; bases with no gene match: 6. Germline V gives CDR1 SGHKS, CDR2 YYEKEE (reference sequence). CDR3 length equals 13 residues. The CDR3 here is CASSTGTGLEQYF. CDR3 DNA: TGTGCCAGCAGCACCGGGACAGGCCTCGAGCAGTACTTC.

This chain connects TRBV11-2 to TRBJ1-1; 9 bases align to TRBD1. Unmatched junction bases numbered 5, after V lost 5 bases and J lost 4 bases. Germline V gene sequence: CDR1 SGHAT, CDR2 FQNNGV. The CDR3 length is 14 residues. This chain's CDR3 is CASSITTGGTEAFF. The CDR3 DNA sequence: TGTGCCAGCAGCATAACGACAGGGGGCACTGAAGCTTTCTTT.

The rearrangement joins TRBV30 to TRBJ1-5; D not resolved. Trimming removed 4 bases from V and 0 bases from J, with 13 bases in between. CDR1 and CDR2 (germline): GTSNPN, SVGIG (reference sequence). CDR3 length: 15 amino acids. Here the CDR3 DNA reads TGTGCCTGGAAACCCGGGTCTTATAGCAATCAGCCCCAGCATTTT. Translated, it gives CAWKPGSYSNQPQHF.

This clone was seen just once. The chain combines TRBV2 with TRBJ2-7, with 10 bases that match TRBD1. The CDR3 consists of 12 residues. Germline values: CDR1 SNHLY, CDR2 FYNNEI. J lost 7 bases, V lost 11 bases, and 8 bases had no gene match. The CDR3 DNA reads TGTGCCGGCCGGACAGGGGGTAGGGAGCAGTACTTC. Protein: CAGRTGGREQYF.

This chain connects TRBV7-2 to TRBJ2-3; D uncertain. Germline CDR1 reads SGHTA; CDR2 reads FQGNSA. The CDR3 has 14 residues. V lost 2 bases, J lost 0 bases, and 6 bases lay in between. CDR3 region: CASSLITSTDTQYF. The CDR3 DNA sequence: TGTGCCAGCAGCTTAATTACTAGCACAGATACGCAGTATTTT.

This clone was seen a single time. The chain recombines TRBV7-8 with TRBJ2-7; TRBD2 matches at 11 bases. The germline V gene encodes CDR1 SGHVS and CDR2 FQNEAQ. V dropped 3 bases and J dropped 3; count of bases not matched to a gene: 4. The CDR3 covers 15 residues. The CDR3 spells CASSFPTSGDYEQYF. The CDR3, as DNA: TGTGCCAGCAGCTTCCCGACTAGCGGGGACTACGAGCAGTACTTC.

CDR3 DNA: TGTGCCAGCAGCGAGAGGGTTCTGCTCGAGGGCGATACCGGGGAGCTGTTTTTT. The encoded protein is CASSERVLLEGDTGELFF. The V call is TRBV11-3, the J call TRBJ2-2, with D perhaps TRBD2 (5 bases). The germline CDR1 and CDR2 sequences are SGHNT and YENEEA. Trimming shortened V by 5 bases and J by 5 bases, and 24 bases separated the two germline ends. The CDR3 runs 18 residues.

This clone was counted a single time. V gene TRBV7-9 combines with J gene TRBJ2-3; the match to TRBD1 covers 11 bases. V gave up 11 bases and J gave up 0 bases; unmatched junction bases: 16. CDR3 length: 18 residues. The germline V gene encodes CDR1 SEHNR and CDR2 FQNEAQ (reference sequence). CDR3 nucleotides: TGTGCCTTCCGGGAGGTTGGGGACAGGGGGACTAGCACAGATACGCAGTATTTT. As protein: CAFREVGDRGTSTDTQYF.

This rearrangement joins TRBV11-3 to TRBJ1-6; perhaps TRBD1 as D (5 bases). Germline CDR1 reads SGHNT; CDR2 reads YENEEA. The CDR3 totals 17 residues. Trimming took off 1 base at V and 8 bases at J, with 18 bases between the two ends. The CDR3 DNA reads as TGTGCCAGCAGCTTAGCCGGGTGGGGCCAGGGTTATTCACCCCTCCACTTT. This gives the protein CASSLAGWGQGYSPLHF.

The chain links TRBV11-3 to TRBJ1-2; possibly TRBD1 for D (5 bases). Per the germline V gene, CDR1 is SGHNT and CDR2 is YENEEA. V shed 5 bases and J shed 5 bases, with 15 bases lying between them. This CDR3 region has 14 residues. CDR3 in amino acids: CASSANRREYGYTF. In DNA form, the CDR3 reads TGTGCCAGCAGCGCCAACAGGAGGGAGTATGGCTACACCTTC.

This chain uses TRBV27 with TRBJ2-7, with D perhaps matching TRBD1 (8 bases). Germline V gene lookup returns CDR1 MNHEY and CDR2 SMNVEV (reference sequence). The CDR3 has 15 amino acids. V gave up 7 bases and J gave up 4 bases, with 20 bases separating them. The CDR3 DNA follows: TGTGCCAGCACCAGAAGCGGGACAGGTAATTACGAGCAGTACGTC. Translated: CASTRSGTGNYEQYV.

This chain joins TRBV7-2 and TRBJ2-7, with TRBD1 matching 8 bases. After removal of 3 bases from V and 2 bases from J, the junction contained 6 bases not matched to a gene. Per germline, CDR1 SGHTA and CDR2 FQGNSA. The length of the CDR3 is 15 residues. CDR3 region: CASSLTGASAYEQYF. The CDR3 DNA follows: TGTGCCAGCAGCTTGACAGGGGCTAGCGCCTACGAGCAGTACTTC.

V and J are TRBV27 and TRBJ1-2; a weak D match, TRBD1 (5 bases). The CDR3 length is 12 residues. The ends were cut back, 5 bases at V and 5 bases at J, with 9 bases in the middle. Germline CDR1 is MNHEY and CDR2 is SMNVEV (reference sequence). DNA for the CDR3: TGTGCCAGCAGTCCTCAGGGATATGGCTACACCTTC. Residues: CASSPQGYGYTF.

This clone was detected once. The J gene is TRBJ1-1, the V gene TRBV4-3; D remains unclear. Between the trimmed V and J ends, which lost 0 bases and 0 bases, there was a span of 8 bases. Germline V lookup: CDR1 LGHNA, CDR2 YSLEER. The CDR3 totals 15 residues. CDR3 protein: CASSQEGAMNTEAFF. The DNA for the CDR3 is TGCGCCAGCAGCCAAGAAGGAGCCATGAACACTGAAGCTTTCTTT.

The gene calls are TRBV29-1 and TRBJ2-7, with 7 bases identical to TRBD1. Germline loops: CDR1 SQVTM, CDR2 ANQGSEA. V was clipped by 2 bases and J by 0 bases; unmatched bases: 7. The CDR3 extends over 15 amino acids. The chain's CDR3 is CSVESTGIGSYEQYF. As DNA, the CDR3 is TGCAGCGTTGAATCGACAGGGATAGGCTCCTACGAGCAGTACTTC.

The chain uses TRBV10-3 and TRBJ1-2, with D possibly matching TRBD1 (6 bases). The germline CDR1 and CDR2 sequences are ENHRY and SYGVKD. Trimming removed 7 bases at V and 6 bases at J, with 15 bases between. The CDR3 length is 13 residues. The CDR3 DNA reads TGTGCCATCACTTCTGGGGGGGGCAATGGCTACACCTTC. Its protein product is CAITSGGGNGYTF.

The chain is built from TRBV24-1 and TRBJ2-1, with 8 bases matching TRBD2. Germline CDR1 reads KGHDR; CDR2 reads SFDVKD. Trimming cost V 5 bases and J 3 bases; bases outside gene matches: 11. The CDR3 runs 17 residues. The CDR3: CATSAAHGGAYYNEQFF. The CDR3 DNA is TGTGCCACCAGTGCTGCACACGGGGGGGCTTACTACAATGAGCAGTTCTTC.

The CDR3 loop is CASSRTGGQFF. CDR3 DNA: TGTGCCAGCAGCCGGACAGGGGGACAGTTCTTC. The rearrangement links TRBV28 to TRBJ2-1, with TRBD1 matching over 10 bases. Per the germline V gene, CDR1 is MDHEN and CDR2 is SYDVKM. CDR3 length: 11 residues. V shed 6 bases and J 13 bases; nucleotides not matched to a gene: 3. The full variable domain, rest sourced from reference TRBV28 and TRBJ2-1, is DVKVTQSSRYLVKRTGEKVFLECVQDMDHENMFWYRQDPGLGLRLIYFSYDVKMKEKGDIPEGYSVSREKKERFSLILESASTNQTSMYLCASSRTGGQFFGPGTRLTVL.

This rearrangement joins TRBV7-2 to TRBJ2-2; D unclear. The V end was cut by 1 base, the J end by 7 bases, with 7 bases between. The germline CDR1 and CDR2 sequences are SGHTA and FQGNSA. This CDR3 is 13 amino acids long. CDR3 sequence: CASSLVAGGELFF. CDR3 DNA: TGTGCCAGCAGCTTAGTGGCTGGCGGGGAGCTGTTTTTT.

The genes are TRBV4-1 and TRBJ1-1; 9 positions match TRBD1. V was clipped by 3 bases and J by 3 bases; unmatched bases: 5. The CDR3 is 15 residues long. Germline V gives CDR1 MGHRA, CDR2 YSYEKL. Written as DNA, the CDR3 is TGCGCCAGCAGCCAGGCGGGACAGGGCGACACTGAAGCTTTCTTT. This translates into CASSQAGQGDTEAFF.

The chain employs TRBV3-1 (or the pseudogene TRBV3-2) and TRBJ1-2; D ambiguous. This CDR3 spans 14 amino acids. Germline V lookup: CDR1 LGHDT, CDR2 YNNKEL (reference sequence). V was trimmed by 0 bases and J by 3 bases, leaving 8 bases between them. This CDR3 reads CASSQEVRDYGYTF. DNA of the CDR3: TGTGCCAGCAGCCAAGAGGTCCGGGACTATGGCTACACCTTC.

This chain links TRBV9 with TRBJ2-1, with 9 bases aligning to TRBD2. CDR1 is SGDLS, CDR2 YYNGEE, per germline. The V gene end was trimmed by 1 base and the J gene end by 1 base; junction bases not matched to a gene: 12. This CDR3 has 19 amino acids. CDR3 nucleotides: TGTGCCAGCAGCGTAAAAATAGCGGGGGAAGTTAGGTCCTACAATGAGCAGTTCTTC. This gives the protein CASSVKIAGEVRSYNEQFF. The complete variable domain, with remaining parts taken from reference TRBV9 and TRBJ2-1, reads DSGVTQTPKHLITATGQRVTLRCSPRSGDLSVYWYQQSLDQGLQFLIQYYNGEERAKGNILERFSAQQFPDLHSELNLSSLELGDSALYFCASSVKIAGEVRSYNEQFFGPGTRLTVL.

This chain uses TRBV5-1 with TRBJ1-1; TRBD1 might be the D (5 bases). Germline V CDR1 and CDR2: SGHRS, YFSETQ. This CDR3 spans 15 amino acids. Between the trimmed V and J ends, which lost 0 bases and 3 bases, there was a span of 12 bases. The CDR3 sequence: CASSLERGSYTEAFF. The CDR3 bases are TGCGCCAGCAGCTTGGAGCGGGGGTCTTACACTGAAGCTTTCTTT. Together with reference TRBV5-1 and TRBJ1-1, the CDR3 gives the full variable domain: KAGVTQTPRYLIKTRGQQVTLSCSPISGHRSVSWYQQTPGQGLQFLFEYFSETQRNKGNFPGRFSGRQFSNSRSEMNVSTLELGDSALYLCASSLERGSYTEAFFGQGTRLTVV.

This clone was observed a handful of times. The genes are TRBV19 and TRBJ1-2; tentative D call: TRBD1 (6 bases). The V end was cut by 7 bases, the J end by 4 bases, with 19 bases between. CDR3 length: 15 residues. Looked up from germline, CDR1 is LNHDA and CDR2 is SQIVND (reference sequence). CDR3 loop: CASNLLGASFYGYTF. CDR3 DNA sequence: TGTGCCAGTAATCTATTGGGGGCGTCGTTCTATGGCTACACCTTC.